A single sample is the source of the 4 T cell receptor beta chains below, sequenced in a study of blood T cell repertoires in COVID-19. Sequenced by immunoSEQ multiplex PCR; TCRdb stores in-frame clones only, minus some. Among hundreds of thousands of clones, 85% to 90% were seen once, and the ten largest hold 7.5% to 9%. The sequenced sample was peripheral blood. The receptor source for this set is a woman in her forties or fifties with COVID-19, enrolled during active disease.

The chain links TRBV7-2 to TRBJ1-2; possibly TRBD1 for D (6 bases). CDR1 SGHTA and CDR2 FQGNSA come from the germline V gene. CDR3 length: 15 residues. Trimming shortened V by 2 bases and J by 2 bases, and 12 bases separated the two germline ends. In DNA, the CDR3 is TGTGCCAGCAGCTTATCGGCAGGGGAGAACTATGGCTACACCTTC. Translating gives CASSLSAGENYGYTF.

This chain connects TRBV6-5 to TRBJ2-7; D unclear. The CDR3 extends over 12 amino acids. The V end was cut by 5 bases, the J end by 7 bases, with 12 bases between. CDR1 is MNHEY and CDR2 is SVGAGI in the germline V gene. The CDR3 region is CASSTGNQEQYF. The CDR3 region has the DNA TGTGCCAGCAGTACGGGTAATCAAGAGCAGTACTTC.

The rearrangement joins TRBV9 to TRBJ2-1, with D uncertain. The germline V and J ends were trimmed by 4 bases and 7 bases, with 12 bases remaining between them. Germline assignment: CDR1 SGDLS and CDR2 YYNGEE. CDR3 length equals 13 residues. The CDR3 bases are TGTGCCAGCAGCCCCACTACTGCTAATGAGCAGTTCTTC. Amino acids: CASSPTTANEQFF.

This chain joins TRBV19 and TRBJ2-7; D might be TRBD1 (6 bases). The CDR3 totals 14 residues. Trimming stripped 8 bases from V and 0 bases from J, with 14 bases between. Per the germline V gene, CDR1 is LNHDA and CDR2 is SQIVND (reference sequence). The CDR3 protein is CASREQGSSYEQYF. CDR3 sequence (DNA): TGTGCCAGTCGTGAACAGGGAAGCTCCTACGAGCAGTACTTC.